The text below deals with one TCR beta chain. The assay was immunoSEQ multiplex PCR, and TCRdb's table has in-frame clones only and misses some. Among some 190,000 clones listed, more than 65% were seen once. Germline CDR1 reads MDHEN; CDR2 reads SYDVKM. Trimming removed 6 bases at V and 2 bases at J, with 20 bases between. CDR3 length: 16 amino acids. This entry comes from a study of blood T cell repertoires in COVID-19. This chain links TRBV28 with TRBJ2-7, with TRBD1 as a possible D gene (6 bases). The TCR originated in a woman aged 50 to 65 with acute COVID-19. Sequenced material: PBMCs or T cells enriched from blood (not recorded which). CDR3 residues: CASSTPLGHGTYEQYV. The CDR3 nucleotides read TGTGCCAGCAGCACCCCCCTGGGACATGGGACCTACGAGCAGTACGTC.